This is a list of T cell receptor beta chains from one sample in a study of cytomegalovirus exposure and HLA in healthy donors. The repertoire was sequenced with immunoSEQ multiplex PCR; TCRdb's copy has only in-frame clones and lacks some. Here the sample table reports about 51,000 clones. The sample was PBMCs. The receptors here all came from a female donor in good health and CMV-seronegative. Both conserved end residues are part of each CDR3. The order of the fields is V gene, D gene, J gene, CDR3 protein, CDR3 DNA. D genes are given only for firm matches.

>TRBV28|TRBD1|TRBJ1-4
CASSSASSLGEGGVWSEKLFF
TGTGCCAGCAGCAGTGCCAGCAGTTTAGGTGAAGGGGGCGTGTGGAGTGAAAAACTGTTTTTT
>TRBV5-4|.|TRBJ1-1
CASSPGGTEAFF
TGTGCCAGCAGCCCGGGTGGAACTGAAGCTTTCTTT
>TRBV7-9|.|TRBJ1-2
CASSLLAGNGYTF
TGTGCCAGCAGCTTATTGGCAGGAAATGGCTACACCTTC
>TRBV10-1|.|TRBJ2-7
CASSDRQGCDEQYF
TGCGCCAGCAGTGACCGGCAGGGGTGCGACGAGCAGTACTTC
>TRBV6-6|TRBD1|TRBJ2-7
CASSYVDRAYEQYF
TGTGCCAGCAGTTACGTGGACAGGGCTTACGAGCAGTACTTC
>TRBV6-5|.|TRBJ1-1
CASSKQGRDTEAFF
TGTGCCAGCAGTAAACAGGGACGGGACACTGAAGCTTTCTTT
>TRBV19|TRBD1|TRBJ2-2
CASSFPQGANTGELFF
TGTGCCAGTAGCTTCCCCCAGGGGGCGAACACCGGGGAGCTGTTTTTT
>TRBV30|.|TRBJ1-1
CAWSTGGDTEAFF
TGTGCCTGGAGTACTGGAGGGGACACTGAAGCTTTCTTT
>TRBV30|.|TRBJ2-2
CAWTNTGELFF
TGTGCCTGGACAAACACCGGGGAGCTGTTTTTT
>TRBV2|TRBD2|TRBJ2-5
CASSFSGSPETQYF
TGTGCCAGCAGTTTTAGCGGGAGTCCAGAGACCCAGTACTTC
>TRBV4-3|TRBD2|TRBJ2-5
CASSLGLAGQETQYF
TGCGCCAGCAGCCTGGGACTAGCGGGGCAAGAGACCCAGTACTTC
>TRBV7-9|.|TRBJ1-2
CASSLKSRGYTF
TGTGCCAGCAGCTTAAAATCCAGGGGCTACACCTTC
>TRBV5-4|.|TRBJ1-6
CASSLGGRGGSPLHF
TGTGCCAGCAGCTTGGGAGGCAGGGGAGGGTCACCCCTCCACTTT
>TRBV5-4|TRBD2|TRBJ2-3
CASSLIAGGDTQYF
TGTGCCAGCAGCTTAATAGCGGGGGGCGATACGCAGTATTTT